This is a list of T cell receptor beta chains from one sample in a study of T cells in localized non-small cell lung cancer. Profiled with immunoSEQ multiplex PCR; TCRdb holds only in-frame clones, not every one. The sample lists about 54,000 clones, about 83% occurring once. The material sequenced was peripheral blood, taken before any cancer treatment. These receptors all come from a female donor older than 55 with stage II squamous cell lung carcinoma. The CDR3 runs from the conserved cysteine through the conserved F or W. The order of the fields is clone size, J gene, D gene, V gene, CDR3 protein, CDR3 DNA. D genes are given only for firm matches. Not every row has a clone size; where given, it reads once, few, many or a size class.

clone_size: NA; j_call: TRBJ2-3; d_call: NA; v_call: TRBV27; cdr3_aa: CASSPSTDTQYF; cdr3_nt: TGTGCCAGCAGCCCTAGCACAGATACGCAGTATTTT
clone_size: NA; j_call: TRBJ2-5; d_call: NA; v_call: TRBV9; cdr3_aa: CASSSNPDPTETQYF; cdr3_nt: TGTGCCAGCAGCTCCAATCCCGACCCAACCGAGACCCAGTACTTC
clone_size: NA; j_call: TRBJ1-2; d_call: NA; v_call: TRBV19; cdr3_aa: CASSSRERYGYTF; cdr3_nt: TGTGCCAGTAGTTCAAGGGAACGCTATGGCTACACCTTC
clone_size: few; j_call: TRBJ1-2; d_call: NA; v_call: TRBV7-8; cdr3_aa: CASSPGAGANYGYTF; cdr3_nt: TGTGCCAGCAGCCCCGGGGCAGGGGCGAACTATGGCTACACCTTC
clone_size: NA; j_call: TRBJ1-2; d_call: NA; v_call: TRBV6-4; cdr3_aa: CARAREIILNRDYGYTF; cdr3_nt: TGTGCCAGGGCCCGGGAGATAATACTAAACCGCGACTATGGCTACACCTTC
clone_size: NA; j_call: TRBJ1-1; d_call: NA; v_call: TRBV6-6; cdr3_aa: CASSKGLNTEAFF; cdr3_nt: TGTGCCAGCAGTAAGGGGCTGAACACTGAAGCTTTCTTT
clone_size: NA; j_call: TRBJ1-1; d_call: NA; v_call: TRBV11-3; cdr3_aa: CASSQDGLGTEAFF; cdr3_nt: TGTGCCAGCAGCCAAGACGGCTTAGGCACTGAAGCTTTCTTT
clone_size: NA; j_call: TRBJ2-6; d_call: NA; v_call: TRBV6-6; cdr3_aa: CASSTGQPGANVLTF; cdr3_nt: TGTGCCAGCAGTACCGGACAGCCTGGGGCCAACGTCCTGACTTTC
clone_size: NA; j_call: TRBJ1-4; d_call: NA; v_call: TRBV4-2; cdr3_aa: CASSQGQGAEKLFF; cdr3_nt: TGTGCCAGCAGCCAAGGGCAGGGTGCCGAAAAACTGTTTTTT
clone_size: NA; j_call: TRBJ2-1; d_call: NA; v_call: TRBV30; cdr3_aa: CAWSASQGREQFF; cdr3_nt: TGTGCCTGGAGTGCATCTCAGGGGCGTGAGCAGTTCTTC
clone_size: NA; j_call: TRBJ1-4; d_call: TRBD1; v_call: TRBV5-1; cdr3_aa: CASSLVGQGQEKLFF; cdr3_nt: TGCGCCAGCAGCTTGGTCGGACAGGGTCAGGAAAAACTGTTTTTT
clone_size: NA; j_call: TRBJ1-1; d_call: NA; v_call: TRBV30; cdr3_aa: CAWSGGVAFF; cdr3_nt: TGTGCCTGGAGTGGGGGGGTAGCTTTCTTT
clone_size: NA; j_call: TRBJ2-1; d_call: NA; v_call: TRBV21-1; cdr3_aa: CASSKYWNRAYNEQFF; cdr3_nt: TGTGCCAGCAGCAAATATTGGAACAGGGCCTACAATGAGCAGTTCTTC
clone_size: NA; j_call: TRBJ2-2; d_call: NA; v_call: TRBV27; cdr3_aa: CASRTPGTVSVGGTGELFF; cdr3_nt: TGTGCCAGCAGAACCCCCGGGACAGTCTCGGTGGGAGGCACCGGGGAGCTGTTTTTT
clone_size: once; j_call: TRBJ1-1; d_call: NA; v_call: TRBV18; cdr3_aa: CASSRNTEAFF; cdr3_nt: TGTGCCAGCTCACGTAACACTGAAGCTTTCTTT
clone_size: NA; j_call: TRBJ1-1; d_call: NA; v_call: TRBV6-1; cdr3_aa: CASSEGPNGQGTYEAFF; cdr3_nt: TGTGCCAGCAGTGAAGGACCGAACGGCCAGGGAACTTATGAAGCTTTCTTT
clone_size: once; j_call: TRBJ2-3; d_call: TRBD1; v_call: TRBV15; cdr3_aa: CATSSGTGRTDTQYF; cdr3_nt: TGTGCCACCAGCAGCGGGACAGGGCGCACAGATACGCAGTATTTT
clone_size: NA; j_call: TRBJ1-6; d_call: TRBD1; v_call: TRBV15; cdr3_aa: CATSSLDRSDSPLHF; cdr3_nt: TGTGCCACCAGCAGCCTGGACAGGTCAGATTCACCCCTCCACTTT